Below, 8 T cell receptor beta chains from the same sample are listed, as sequenced in a study of long-term antiretroviral therapy in people with HIV. It was version v3.0 of the immunoSEQ assay that was run at survey level. Profiling relied on immunoSEQ multiplex PCR, and the TCRdb table lists in-frame clones only, not all of them. The sample carries more than 15,000 clones, 75% to 95% recorded once. The sequenced sample was unsorted PBMCs, obtained 0.3 years after starting antiretroviral therapy. The receptors originated from a man in his sixties with HIV.

This clone has just one count. The chain uses TRBV30 and TRBJ1-1; D remains unclear. CDR3 length equals 11 residues. In germline, CDR1 is GTSNPN, CDR2 SVGIG (reference sequence). Trimming removed 3 bases from V and 4 bases from J, with 6 bases in between. The CDR3, as DNA: TGTGCCTGGAGGCTTTTCACTGAAGCTTTCTTT. It encodes CAWRLFTEAFF. The full variable domain, its missing parts supplied by reference TRBV30 and TRBJ1-1, is SQTIHQWPATLVQPVGSPLSLECTVEGTSNPNLYWYRQAAGRGLQLLFYSVGIGQISSEVPQNLSASRPQDRQFILSSKKLLLSDSGFYLCAWRLFTEAFFGQGTRLTVV.

The chain is built from TRBV19 and TRBJ2-7, with 7 bases that match TRBD1. V dropped 4 bases and J dropped 2; count of bases not matched to a gene: 5. Looked up from germline, CDR1 is LNHDA and CDR2 is SQIVND (reference sequence). The CDR3 runs 14 residues. The CDR3 sequence: CASSTTGFPYEQYF. The DNA of the CDR3 is TGTGCCAGTAGTACGACAGGGTTCCCCTACGAGCAGTACTTC.

The chain employs TRBV4-1 and TRBJ2-7; a possible D gene is TRBD2 (5 bases). CDR1 and CDR2 from the germline V gene are MGHRA and YSYEKL. Trimming stripped 3 bases from V and 6 bases from J, with 9 bases between. This CDR3 comprises 12 residues. The CDR3 loop reads CASSQTTGEQYF. CDR3 nucleotide sequence: TGCGCCAGCAGCCAGACTACGGGCGAGCAGTACTTC.

The chain links TRBV7-3 to TRBJ1-1, with D unclear. The length of the CDR3 is 15 residues. The germline CDR1 and CDR2 sequences are SGHTA and FQGTGA. V gave up 2 bases and J gave up 1 base, with 11 bases separating them. The CDR3 DNA follows: TGTGCCAGCAGCTTAGCCGGGAATGAGAACACTGAAGCTTTCTTT. It translates to CASSLAGNENTEAFF.

The chain combines TRBV30 with TRBJ1-5, with TRBD1 identical over 8 bases. The CDR3 runs 15 residues. CDR1 is GTSNPN and CDR2 is SVGIG in the germline V gene (reference sequence). V was clipped by 2 bases and J by 3 bases; unmatched bases: 6. This CDR3 is CAWSPGQGVNQPQHF. DNA of the CDR3: TGTGCCTGGAGTCCCGGACAGGGAGTCAATCAGCCCCAGCATTTT.

The V and J genes are TRBV18 and TRBJ2-2; D is ambiguous. CDR1 is KGHSH and CDR2 is LQKENI in the germline V gene. The V and J ends lost 2 bases and 4 bases respectively, with 14 bases between them. This CDR3 has 16 amino acids. The CDR3 DNA is TGTGCCAGCTCACCAAGCCAAAGGTCTGGCACCGGGGAGCTGTTTTTT. It codes for CASSPSQRSGTGELFF.

CDR3 protein: CALSEDGGSNQPQHF. The CDR3 nucleotides are TGTGCCTTATCCGAAGACGGGGGAAGCAATCAGCCCCAGCATTTT. The V and J genes are TRBV28 and TRBJ1-5; D possibly corresponds to TRBD1 (5 bases). Per germline, CDR1 MDHEN and CDR2 SYDVKM. CDR3 length: 15 amino acids. Trimming shortened V by 11 bases and J by 1 base, and 18 bases separated the two germline ends.

The chain carries TRBV14 and TRBJ1-1; D not certain. The germline V gene has CDR1 SGHDN and CDR2 FVKESK. With 5 bases removed from V and 0 bases from J, the gap between germline ends came to 7 bases. The CDR3 has 13 residues. CDR3 sequence reads: CASSAWMNTEAFF. CDR3 nucleotide sequence: TGTGCCAGCAGCGCTTGGATGAACACTGAAGCTTTCTTT. Full variable domain (missing parts from reference TRBV14 and TRBJ1-1): EAGVTQFPSHSVIEKGQTVTLRCDPISGHDNLYWYRRVMGKEIKFLLHFVKESKQDESGMPNNRFLAERTGGTYSTLKVQPAELEDSGVYFCASSAWMNTEAFFGQGTRLTVV.